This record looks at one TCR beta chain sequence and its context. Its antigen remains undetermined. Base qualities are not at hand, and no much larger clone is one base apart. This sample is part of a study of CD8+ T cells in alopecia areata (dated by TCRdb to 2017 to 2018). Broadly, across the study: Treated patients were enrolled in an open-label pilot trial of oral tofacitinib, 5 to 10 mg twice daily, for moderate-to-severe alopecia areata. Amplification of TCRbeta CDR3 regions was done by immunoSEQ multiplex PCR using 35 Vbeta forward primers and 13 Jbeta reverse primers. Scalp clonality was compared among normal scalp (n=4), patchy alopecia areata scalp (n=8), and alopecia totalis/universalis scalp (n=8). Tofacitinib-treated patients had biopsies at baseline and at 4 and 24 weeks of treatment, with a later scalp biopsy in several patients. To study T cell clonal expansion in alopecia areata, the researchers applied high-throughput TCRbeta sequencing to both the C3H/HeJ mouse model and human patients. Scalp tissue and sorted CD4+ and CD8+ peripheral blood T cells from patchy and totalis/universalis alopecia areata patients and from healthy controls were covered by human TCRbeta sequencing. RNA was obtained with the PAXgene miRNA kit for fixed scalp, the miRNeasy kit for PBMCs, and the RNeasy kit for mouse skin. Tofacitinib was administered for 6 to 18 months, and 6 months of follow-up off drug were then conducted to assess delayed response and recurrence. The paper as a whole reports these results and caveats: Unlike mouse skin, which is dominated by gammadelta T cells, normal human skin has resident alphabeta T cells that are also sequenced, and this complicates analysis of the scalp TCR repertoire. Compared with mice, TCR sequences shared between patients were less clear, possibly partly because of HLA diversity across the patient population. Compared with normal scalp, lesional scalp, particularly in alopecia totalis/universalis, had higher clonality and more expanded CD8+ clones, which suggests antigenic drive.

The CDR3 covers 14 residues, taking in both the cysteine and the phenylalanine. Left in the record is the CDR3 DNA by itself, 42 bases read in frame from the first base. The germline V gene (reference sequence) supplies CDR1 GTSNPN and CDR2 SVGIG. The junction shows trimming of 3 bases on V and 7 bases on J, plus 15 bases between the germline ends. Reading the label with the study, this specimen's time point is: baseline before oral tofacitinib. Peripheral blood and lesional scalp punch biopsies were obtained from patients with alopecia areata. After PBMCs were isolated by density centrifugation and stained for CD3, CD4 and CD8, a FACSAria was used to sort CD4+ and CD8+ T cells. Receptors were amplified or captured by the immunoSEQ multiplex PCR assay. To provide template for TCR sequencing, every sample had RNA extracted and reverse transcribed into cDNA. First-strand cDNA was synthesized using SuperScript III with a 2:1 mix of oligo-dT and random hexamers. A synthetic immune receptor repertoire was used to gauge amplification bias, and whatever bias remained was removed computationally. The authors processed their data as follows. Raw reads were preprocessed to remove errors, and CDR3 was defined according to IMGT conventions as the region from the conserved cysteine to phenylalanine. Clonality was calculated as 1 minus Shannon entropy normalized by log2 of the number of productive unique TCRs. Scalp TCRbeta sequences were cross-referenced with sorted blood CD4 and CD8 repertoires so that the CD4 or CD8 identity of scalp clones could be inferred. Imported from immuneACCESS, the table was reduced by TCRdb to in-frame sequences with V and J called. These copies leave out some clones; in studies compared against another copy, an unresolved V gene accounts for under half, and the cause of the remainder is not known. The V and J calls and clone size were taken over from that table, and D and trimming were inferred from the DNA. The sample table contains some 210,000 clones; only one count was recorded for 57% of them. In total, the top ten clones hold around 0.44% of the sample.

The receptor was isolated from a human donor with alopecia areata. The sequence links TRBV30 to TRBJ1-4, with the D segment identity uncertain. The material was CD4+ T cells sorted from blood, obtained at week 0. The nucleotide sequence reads TGTGCCTGGAGACCGGGGAATCAAGGTGAAAAACTGTTTTTT. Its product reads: CAWRPGNQGEKLFF.